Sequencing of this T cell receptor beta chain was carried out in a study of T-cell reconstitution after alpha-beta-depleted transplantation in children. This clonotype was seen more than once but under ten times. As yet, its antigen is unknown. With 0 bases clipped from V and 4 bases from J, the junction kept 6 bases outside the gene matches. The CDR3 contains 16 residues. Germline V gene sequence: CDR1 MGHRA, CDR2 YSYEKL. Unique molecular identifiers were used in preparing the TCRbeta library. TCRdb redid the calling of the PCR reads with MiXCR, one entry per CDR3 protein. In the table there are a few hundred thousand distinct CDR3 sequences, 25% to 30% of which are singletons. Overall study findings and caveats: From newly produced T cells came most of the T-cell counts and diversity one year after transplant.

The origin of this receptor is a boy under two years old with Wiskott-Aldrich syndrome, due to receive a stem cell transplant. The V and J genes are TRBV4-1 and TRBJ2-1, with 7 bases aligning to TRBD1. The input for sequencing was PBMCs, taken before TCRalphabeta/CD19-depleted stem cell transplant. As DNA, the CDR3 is TGCGCCAGCAGCCAAGATGAGGGGGCTCGGTACAATGAGCAGTTCTTC. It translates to CASSQDEGARYNEQFF.